The 32 T cell receptor beta chains below were found in one sample sequenced in a study of blood T cell repertoires in COVID-19. Clones were read by immunoSEQ multiplex PCR, and TCRdb kept only the in-frame ones, dropping some. The sample lists about 95,000 clones; about 89% were seen once. Specimen: peripheral blood. The receptor source for this set is an older woman with acute or convalescent COVID-19.

CDR3 loop: CASSLVRGNQPQHF. In DNA form, the CDR3 reads TGTGCCAGCAGCTTAGTCAGGGGCAATCAGCCCCAGCATTTT. The chain uses TRBV7-2 and TRBJ1-5, with D tentatively TRBD1 (5 bases). V was trimmed by 1 base and J by 2 bases, leaving 6 bases between them. The CDR3 is 14 amino acids. Germline V gene sequence: CDR1 SGHTA, CDR2 FQGNSA. The full variable domain, in which reference TRBV7-2 and TRBJ1-5 provide the parts outside the CDR3, is GAGVSQSPSNKVTEKGKDVELRCDPISGHTALYWYRQSLGQGLEFLIYFQGNSAPDKSGLPSDRFSAERTGGSVSTLTIQRTQQEDSAVYLCASSLVRGNQPQHFGDGTRLSIL.

The genes are TRBV5-6 and TRBJ2-2, with D perhaps matching TRBD1 (6 bases). The CDR3 has 14 amino acids. Germline CDR1 is SGHDT and CDR2 is YYEEEE. The V gene lost 1 base and the J gene lost 5 bases, with 9 bases spanning the gap. CDR3 bases: TGTGCCAGCAGCTTGACAGGGACGACCGGGGAGCTGTTTTTT. This encodes CASSLTGTTGELFF.

The chain combines TRBV11-1 with TRBJ2-1; TRBD2 matches at 9 bases. This CDR3 comprises 15 residues. Germline assignment: CDR1 SGHAT and CDR2 FQDESV (reference sequence). Trimming cost V 3 bases and J 4 bases; bases outside gene matches: 4. The CDR3, as DNA: TGTGCCAGCAGCTTTTTGGCGGGAGGGTACAATGAGCAGTTCTTC. It encodes CASSFLAGGYNEQFF.

The rearrangement joins TRBV3-1 (or the pseudogene TRBV3-2) to TRBJ2-1; TRBD2 matches at 14 bases. This CDR3 has 15 residues. V lost 4 bases to trimming and J lost 8 bases; unmatched junction nucleotides: 4. Germline V gene data show CDR1 as LGHDT and CDR2 as YNNKEL (reference sequence). Here the CDR3 DNA reads TGTGCCAGCAGCCGAGGACTAGCGGGAGGTGATGAGCAGTTCTTC. The encoded protein is CASSRGLAGGDEQFF.

This chain's CDR3 is CASSQGAGRGAVFTEAFF. Here the CDR3 DNA reads TGTGCCAGCAGCCAAGGGGCGGGGAGGGGGGCCGTTTTCACTGAAGCTTTCTTT. This rearrangement joins TRBV3-1 (or the pseudogene TRBV3-2) to TRBJ1-1; TRBD1 might be the D (6 bases). The ends were cut back, 1 base at V and 4 bases at J, with 22 bases in the middle. The V gene's germline CDR1 is LGHDT and CDR2 YNNKEL (reference sequence). The CDR3 runs 18 residues.

This chain joins TRBV10-3 and TRBJ1-6, with 7 bases lining up with TRBD1. The germline CDR1 and CDR2 sequences are ENHRY and SYGVKD. With V trimmed by 2 bases and J by 6 bases, 7 bases remained unmatched. This CDR3 is 16 amino acids long. In DNA, the CDR3 is TGTGCCATCAGTGAGCTGCCGGGACAGAGTAATTCACCCCTCCACTTT. This sequence encodes CAISELPGQSNSPLHF.

This clone was observed once. The genes are TRBV15 and TRBJ2-3; maybe TRBD1 (5 bases). Trimming cost V 2 bases and J 0 bases, with 9 bases left between them. There are 15 residues in the CDR3. Germline lookup yields CDR1 LNHNV and CDR2 YYDKDF (reference sequence). The CDR3 loop is CATSRRGLSTDTQYF. The CDR3 bases are TGTGCCACCAGCAGAAGGGGATTGAGCACAGATACGCAGTATTTT. Filled out from reference TRBV15 and TRBJ2-3, the complete variable domain reads DAMVIQNPRYQVTQFGKPVTLSCSQTLNHNVMYWYQQKSSQAPKLLFHYYDKDFNNEADTPDNFQSRRPNTSFCFLDIRSPGLGDTAMYLCATSRRGLSTDTQYFGPGTRLTVL.

This rearrangement joins TRBV6-5 to TRBJ1-2; D possibly corresponds to TRBD1 (5 bases). This CDR3 is 14 amino acids long. The germline CDR1 and CDR2 sequences are MNHEY and SVGAGI. Deletions cut 8 bases from V and 7 bases from J, with 20 bases between. DNA for the CDR3: TGTGCCAGCTCCGAGGTCGGCAGGGATTCTGGCTACACCTTC. Translated, it gives CASSEVGRDSGYTF.

This clone was recorded a few times. The chain combines TRBV6-2 or TRBV6-3 with TRBJ2-3; 9 nucleotides align to TRBD2. The V gene end was trimmed by 6 bases and the J gene end by 3 bases; junction bases not matched to a gene: 10. Germline V gives CDR1 MNHEY, CDR2 SVGEGT. CDR3 length equals 16 residues. CDR3 protein: CASSLDGAGGTDTQYF. The CDR3 DNA sequence: TGTGCCAGCAGCCTCGATGGGGCGGGGGGGACAGATACGCAGTATTTT.

This clone was detected once. The chain combines TRBV18 with TRBJ2-1; D is unresolved. The CDR3 extends over 12 amino acids. V lost 5 bases, J lost 10 bases, and 12 bases lay in between. Per germline, CDR1 KGHSH and CDR2 LQKENI. The CDR3 bases are TGTGCCAGCTCATCGGGTGTTGGAGAGCAGTTCTTC. This gives the protein CASSSGVGEQFF.

A single count supports this clone. V gene TRBV28 combines with J gene TRBJ1-6, with D maybe TRBD1 (6 bases). The germline V and J ends were trimmed by 2 bases and 6 bases, with 20 bases remaining between them. The CDR3 runs to 18 residues. Per the germline V gene, CDR1 is MDHEN and CDR2 is SYDVKM. The CDR3 nucleotides read TGTGCCAGCAGTTTAGGACCAAAGGGCAGGGGACGTAATTCACCCCTCCACTTT. Residues: CASSLGPKGRGRNSPLHF. The full variable domain, in which reference TRBV28 and TRBJ1-6 provide the parts outside the CDR3, is DVKVTQSSRYLVKRTGEKVFLECVQDMDHENMFWYRQDPGLGLRLIYFSYDVKMKEKGDIPEGYSVSREKKERFSLILESASTNQTSMYLCASSLGPKGRGRNSPLHFGNGTRLTVT.

This clone showed up just once. The chain is built from TRBV9 and TRBJ2-3; 8 bases fit TRBD2. The germline CDR1 and CDR2 sequences are SGDLS and YYNGEE. V lost 5 bases, J lost 3 bases, and 8 bases stayed unmatched. CDR3 length: 15 amino acids. The CDR3 reads CASRSGGGRTDTQYF. As DNA, the CDR3 is TGTGCCAGCAGGAGCGGGGGAGGGAGAACAGATACGCAGTATTTT.

The chain has TRBV6-4 and TRBJ1-1; D unresolved. V gave up 1 base and J gave up 7 bases, with 13 bases separating them. Germline CDR1 and CDR2: MRHNA and SNTAGT. This CDR3 has 14 residues. This CDR3 is CASSDFAMGGEAFF. The CDR3 DNA reads TGTGCCAGCAGTGACTTTGCAATGGGAGGTGAAGCTTTCTTT.

This clone was counted a single time. The chain links TRBV27 to TRBJ2-5; D is unclear. Germline loops: CDR1 MNHEY, CDR2 SMNVEV (reference sequence). The CDR3 extends over 11 amino acids. Trimming pared 8 bases from V and 5 bases from J, leaving 9 bases between. This CDR3 is CASGPVETQYF. CDR3 sequence (DNA): TGTGCCAGCGGCCCTGTCGAGACCCAGTACTTC.

The chain employs TRBV5-1 and TRBJ2-5; possibly TRBD1 for D (6 bases). This CDR3 has 16 amino acids. The germline V gene has CDR1 SGHRS and CDR2 YFSETQ. V was shortened by 0 bases and J by 3 bases, with 15 bases between the two germline ends. CDR3: CASSLVLGAQKETQYF. CDR3 sequence (DNA): TGCGCCAGCAGCTTGGTACTGGGGGCCCAGAAAGAGACCCAGTACTTC.

This chain links TRBV19 with TRBJ1-2, with TRBD1 as a possible D gene (6 bases). The CDR3 is 14 residues long. CDR1 is LNHDA and CDR2 is SQIVND in the germline V gene (reference sequence). The V gene lost 8 bases and the J gene lost 4 bases, with 17 bases spanning the gap. The CDR3 sequence is CASSHTPDSYGYTF. The CDR3 DNA follows: TGTGCCAGTTCCCATACCCCGGACAGCTATGGCTACACCTTC.

The rearrangement uses TRBV10-1 and TRBJ2-5; TRBD1 agrees at 7 bases. V shed 6 bases and J 1 base; nucleotides not matched to a gene: 2. CDR3 length: 13 amino acids. The V gene's germline CDR1 is WNHNN and CDR2 SYGVQD (reference sequence). DNA of the CDR3: TGCGCCAGCAGGGCAGGGGGCCAAGAGACCCAGTACTTC. It is translated as CASRAGGQETQYF.

This clone appeared once. The chain joins TRBV5-4 to TRBJ2-2, with TRBD1 matching 7 bases. Germline trimming cut 2 bases from V and 4 bases from J; bases unmatched to any gene: 5. The CDR3 totals 15 residues. Germline values: CDR1 SGHNT, CDR2 YYREEE (reference sequence). The CDR3 nucleotides read TGTGCCAGCAGCTTAACCGACAGGGCCACCGGGGAGCTGTTTTTT. This sequence encodes CASSLTDRATGELFF.

This clone was seen only once. This chain uses TRBV4-1 with TRBJ2-7; 12 positions match TRBD2. The CDR3 length is 15 residues. Germline V gene sequence: CDR1 MGHRA, CDR2 YSYEKL. J was trimmed by 6 bases and V by 2 bases; bases with no gene match: 5. For the CDR3, the DNA is TGCGCCAGCAGCCAACCGACTAGCGGGAGAGTCGAGCAGTACTTC. As protein: CASSQPTSGRVEQYF.

This clone was detected once. The chain has TRBV28 and TRBJ1-1; 7 nucleotides line up with TRBD1. Germline V gene lookup returns CDR1 MDHEN and CDR2 SYDVKM. Trimming cost V 1 base and J 0 bases; bases outside gene matches: 8. CDR3 size: 17 residues. The CDR3 region has the DNA TGTGCCAGCAGTTTATATAACAGGGGATTCATGAACACTGAAGCTTTCTTT. This sequence encodes CASSLYNRGFMNTEAFF.

This chain links TRBV3-1 (or the pseudogene TRBV3-2) with TRBJ1-1, with a possible D match to TRBD1 (5 bases). The CDR3 is 14 amino acids. Germline V CDR1 and CDR2: LGHDT, YNNKEL (reference sequence). Trimming shortened V by 2 bases and J by 8 bases, and 15 bases separated the two germline ends. CDR3 loop: CASSQIRDTSEAFF. In DNA form, the CDR3 reads TGTGCCAGCAGCCAAATCAGGGATACGTCGGAAGCTTTCTTT.

This chain links TRBV19 with TRBJ2-1; TRBD2 is a possible D gene (6 bases). CDR1 is LNHDA, CDR2 SQIVND, per germline (reference sequence). This CDR3 has 14 residues. Deletions cut 9 bases from V and 2 bases from J, with 14 bases between. The CDR3 nucleotides read TGTGCCAGCAAAGGGCGGGGCACCTACAATGAGCAGTTCTTC. Protein sequence: CASKGRGTYNEQFF.

The chain employs TRBV6-5 and TRBJ1-1; 7 positions agree with TRBD1. The V gene's germline CDR1 is MNHEY and CDR2 SVGAGI. The CDR3 has 15 residues. The ends lost 7 bases at V and 1 base at J; junction bases unmatched: 9. CDR3 nucleotides: TGTGCCAGCACCGACGGTCACAGGGGGAACACTGAAGCTTTCTTT. It specifies CASTDGHRGNTEAFF.

The CDR3 spells CASSSTGAYEQYF. The CDR3 DNA reads as TGCGCCAGCAGCTCGACAGGGGCTTACGAGCAGTACTTC. The gene calls are TRBV5-1 and TRBJ2-7; 8 bases match TRBD1. With V trimmed by 3 bases and J by 4 bases, 3 bases remained unmatched. The germline CDR1 and CDR2 sequences are SGHRS and YFSETQ. This CDR3 region has 13 residues. The whole variable domain, filled in from reference TRBV5-1 and TRBJ2-7, reads KAGVTQTPRYLIKTRGQQVTLSCSPISGHRSVSWYQQTPGQGLQFLFEYFSETQRNKGNFPGRFSGRQFSNSRSEMNVSTLELGDSALYLCASSSTGAYEQYFGPGTRLTVT.

The chain is built from TRBV5-1 and TRBJ1-2, with unresolved D. Trimming cost V 0 bases and J 7 bases, with 10 bases left between them. This CDR3 comprises 13 residues. In germline, CDR1 is SGHRS, CDR2 YFSETQ. CDR3 sequence (DNA): TGCGCCAGCAGCTTGGTCTCGGGATTTGGCTACACCTTC. Translation gives CASSLVSGFGYTF.

The CDR3 loop reads CASSKTKGVNTEAFF. CDR3 DNA sequence: TGTGCCAGTAGTAAAACGAAGGGGGTGAACACTGAAGCTTTCTTT. The chain uses TRBV19 and TRBJ1-1; D possibly corresponds to TRBD1 (6 bases). V was shortened by 4 bases and J by 0 bases, with 12 bases between the two germline ends. This CDR3 has 15 residues. From germline, CDR1 is LNHDA and CDR2 SQIVND (reference sequence).

This rearrangement joins TRBV21-1 to TRBJ1-1; the table's D gene call, TRBD1, was not cross checked with the DNA. TRBV21-1 has pseudogene status. The CDR3 has 12 residues. The CDR3 here is CASSQVNTEAFF. In DNA, the CDR3 is TGTGCCAGCAGCCAGGTGAACACTGAAGCTTTCTTT.

The chain is built from TRBV28 and TRBJ2-2; D may be TRBD2 (5 bases). V was trimmed by 5 bases and J by 6 bases, leaving 22 bases between them. The CDR3 loop spans 17 amino acids. Germline CDR1 is MDHEN and CDR2 is SYDVKM. The CDR3 here is CASSPMLGVQSSGELFF. Here the CDR3 DNA reads TGTGCCAGCAGTCCTATGCTCGGGGTACAGAGCTCCGGGGAGCTGTTTTTT.

The V gene is TRBV11-2, the J gene TRBJ2-1; TRBD1 agrees at 8 bases. V shed 3 bases, J shed 7 bases, and the junction held 8 bases outside the gene matches. Germline loops: CDR1 SGHAT, CDR2 FQNNGV. This CDR3 region has 15 residues. CDR3 sequence: CASSLVRGRVNEQFF. DNA of the CDR3: TGTGCCAGCAGCTTGGTCAGGGGGCGCGTGAATGAGCAGTTCTTC.

The J gene is TRBJ2-6, the V gene TRBV2; possibly TRBD2 for D (6 bases). Germline-derived CDR1 and CDR2 are SNHLY and FYNNEI. With 6 bases removed from V and 0 bases from J, the gap between germline ends came to 6 bases. The CDR3 is 14 residues long. For the CDR3, the DNA is TGTGCCAGCAGGCGGGACTCTGGGGCCAACGTCCTGACTTTC. Translation: CASRRDSGANVLTF. The full variable domain, its missing parts supplied by reference TRBV2 and TRBJ2-6, is EPEVTQTPSHQVTQMGQEVILRCVPISNHLYFYWYRQILGQKVEFLVSFYNNEISEKSEIFDDQFSVERPDGSNFTLKIRSTKLEDSAMYFCASRRDSGANVLTFGAGSRLTVL.

The gene calls are TRBV15 and TRBJ1-1; 8 positions agree with TRBD1. CDR3 length: 15 residues. Unmatched junction bases numbered 4, after V lost 0 bases and J lost 4 bases. CDR1 and CDR2 from the germline V gene are LNHNV and YYDKDF (reference sequence). The CDR3 sequence: CATSRDRGPSTEAFF. The CDR3 bases are TGTGCCACCAGCAGAGACAGGGGGCCGTCCACTGAAGCTTTCTTT.

The chain has TRBV29-1 and TRBJ2-3; D is uncertain. The V end lost 3 bases, the J end lost 0 bases, and 4 bases lay between the germline ends. CDR3 length equals 12 residues. Germline V gene sequence: CDR1 SQVTM, CDR2 ANQGSEA. This chain's CDR3 is CSVERSTDTQYF. CDR3 DNA sequence: TGCAGCGTTGAGAGAAGCACAGATACGCAGTATTTT.